Following are 27 T cell receptor beta chains from one sample sequenced in a study of blood T cell repertoires in COVID-19. Assay: immunoSEQ multiplex PCR; the TCRdb copy retains only in-frame clones and omits some. The table has 200,000 to 300,000 clones, more than 80% seen once. Sequences were obtained from peripheral blood. The receptor set was obtained from a woman aged 40 to 50 with acute or convalescent COVID-19.

The chain links TRBV4-1 to TRBJ1-2, with 9 bases lining up with TRBD1. The CDR3 totals 13 residues. Germline V lookup: CDR1 MGHRA, CDR2 YSYEKL. After removal of 4 bases from V and 12 bases from J, the junction contained 9 bases not matched to a gene. In DNA, the CDR3 is TGCGCCAGCAGCCGGGGACAGGGCTCCCCTGACACCTTC. Residues: CASSRGQGSPDTF.

The CDR3 nucleotides read TGTGCCAGCAGTTCCCCAGGGGGACGGTATGGCTACACCTTC. Protein: CASSSPGGRYGYTF. This chain uses TRBV6-5 with TRBJ1-2, with TRBD1 matching 7 bases. CDR1 is MNHEY, CDR2 SVGAGI, per germline. This CDR3 comprises 14 residues. V was pared by 4 bases and J by 5 bases, with 7 bases of the junction left unmatched.

The gene calls are TRBV30 and TRBJ2-1, with a possible D match to TRBD2 (6 bases). This CDR3 has 11 residues. V lost 4 bases, J lost 15 bases, and 16 bases lay in between. Germline V gene data show CDR1 as GTSNPN and CDR2 as SVGIG (reference sequence). CDR3 sequence: CAWKGARGWFF. The CDR3 region has the DNA TGTGCCTGGAAAGGAGCGCGGGGTTGGTTCTTC.

The chain couples TRBV19 to TRBJ1-5; D possibly corresponds to TRBD1 (5 bases). Germline lookup yields CDR1 LNHDA and CDR2 SQIVND (reference sequence). This CDR3 has 13 amino acids. Trimming stripped 9 bases from V and 7 bases from J, with 16 bases between. The CDR3 sequence is CASLGGSGQPQHF. The CDR3 DNA reads as TGTGCCAGCCTCGGGGGGTCAGGACAGCCCCAGCATTTT.

The V call is TRBV25-1, the J call TRBJ1-6; 9 positions match TRBD1. Germline V lookup: CDR1 MGHDK, CDR2 SYGVNS. This CDR3 is built from 16 residues. The junction had 4 bases not matched to a gene; V was cut back by 3 bases and J by 4 bases. The CDR3 protein is CASSDATGGYNSPLHF. The CDR3 DNA reads TGTGCCAGCAGTGACGCGACAGGGGGTTATAATTCACCCCTCCACTTT.

This chain connects TRBV30 to TRBJ2-3, with D perhaps matching TRBD1 (5 bases). From germline, CDR1 is GTSNPN and CDR2 SVGIG (reference sequence). Trimming took 1 base from V and 2 from J, leaving 7 bases between them. The CDR3 covers 13 residues. CDR3 nucleotides: TGTGCCTGGAGTGGGACACCCACAGATACGCAGTATTTT. Protein sequence: CAWSGTPTDTQYF.

The V call is TRBV29-1, the J call TRBJ1-2, with 7 bases identical to TRBD1. Germline values: CDR1 SQVTM, CDR2 ANQGSEA. This CDR3 has 13 amino acids. Trimming at V came to 3 bases and at J to 8 bases, leaving 9 bases not matched to a gene. This CDR3 reads CSVDRTGVGGYTF. CDR3 nucleotides: TGCAGCGTTGACCGTACAGGGGTAGGCGGCTACACCTTC.

The chain links TRBV19 to TRBJ2-2; no clear D. V lost 3 bases to trimming and J lost 2 bases, with 13 bases between them. The CDR3 loop spans 16 amino acids. In germline, CDR1 is LNHDA, CDR2 SQIVND (reference sequence). CDR3: CASSIRYGSNTGELFF. DNA for the CDR3: TGTGCCAGTAGTATTAGGTACGGGTCTAACACCGGGGAGCTGTTTTTT.

The chain couples TRBV9 to TRBJ2-1; 7 nucleotides agree with TRBD1. J lost 13 bases, V lost 5 bases, and 18 bases had no gene match. This CDR3 is 15 amino acids long. Germline values: CDR1 SGDLS, CDR2 YYNGEE. The CDR3 DNA reads as TGTGCCAGCAGTGACACAACCCCCGATAGGGGGCGTCAGTTCTTC. It encodes CASSDTTPDRGRQFF. The full variable domain, rest sourced from reference TRBV9 and TRBJ2-1, is DSGVTQTPKHLITATGQRVTLRCSPRSGDLSVYWYQQSLDQGLQFLIQYYNGEERAKGNILERFSAQQFPDLHSELNLSSLELGDSALYFCASSDTTPDRGRQFFGPGTRLTVL.

The rearrangement joins TRBV9 to TRBJ2-3; D possibly corresponds to TRBD1 (5 bases). V was trimmed by 7 bases and J by 2 bases, leaving 11 bases between them. Germline V gene lookup returns CDR1 SGDLS and CDR2 YYNGEE. This CDR3 has 13 residues. CDR3 sequence (DNA): TGTGCCAGCGGGGCCAGATTCACAGATACGCAGTATTTT. Amino acid sequence: CASGARFTDTQYF.

This chain uses TRBV9 with TRBJ1-1, with no clear D. Trimming took off 2 bases at V and 4 bases at J, with 9 bases between the two ends. The CDR3 is 13 residues long. Per germline, CDR1 SGDLS and CDR2 YYNGEE. This chain's CDR3 is CASSVRVSTEAFF. DNA for the CDR3: TGTGCCAGCAGCGTCCGGGTATCCACTGAAGCTTTCTTT.

J is TRBJ2-3 and V is TRBV3-1 (or the pseudogene TRBV3-2), with 7 bases identical to TRBD2. The CDR3 is 16 amino acids. V lost 1 base to trimming and J lost 1 base; unmatched junction nucleotides: 5. The germline V gene has CDR1 LGHDT and CDR2 YNNKEL (reference sequence). Here the CDR3 reads CASSQGSRGGTDTQYF. DNA for the CDR3: TGTGCCAGCAGCCAAGGATCCCGGGGGGGCACAGATACGCAGTATTTT.

In the case of this clone: The sample carries other DNA sequences with the same CDR3. CDR3 in DNA: TGTGCCAGTAGTACGACAGGGGGTGGGACTGAAGCTTTCTTT. Encoded protein: CASSTTGGGTEAFF. The rearrangement uses TRBV19 and TRBJ1-1, with TRBD1 matching 9 bases. V was clipped by 4 bases and J by 5 bases; unmatched bases: 5. CDR1 LNHDA and CDR2 SQIVND come from the germline V gene (reference sequence). The CDR3 is 14 amino acids.

The chain carries TRBV9 and TRBJ2-3; possible D gene TRBD1, 6 bases. Between the trimmed V and J ends, which lost 2 bases and 4 bases, there was a span of 17 bases. In germline, CDR1 is SGDLS, CDR2 YYNGEE. This CDR3 contains 16 residues. For the CDR3, the DNA is TGTGCCAGCAGCGTGGGGACACCCTACCCCCCAGATACGCAGTATTTT. It yields the protein CASSVGTPYPPDTQYF.

The chain employs TRBV7-2 and TRBJ1-2; D may be TRBD1 (5 bases). Deletions cut 1 base from V and 0 bases from J, with 12 bases between. CDR1 SGHTA and CDR2 FQGNSA come from the germline V gene. The CDR3 is made up of 16 amino acids. The CDR3 coding sequence is TGTGCCAGCAGCTTAGTTTCAGGGCAAGCTAACTATGGCTACACCTTC. Translated: CASSLVSGQANYGYTF.

The chain recombines TRBV10-3 with TRBJ1-3, with D possibly matching TRBD1 (6 bases). This CDR3 has 14 amino acids. V was clipped by 7 bases and J by 0 bases, with 10 bases between them. Germline V gene data show CDR1 as ENHRY and CDR2 as SYGVKD. In nucleotides, the CDR3 is TGTGCCATCAACGCGGACAGCTCTGGAAACACCATATATTTT. Its protein product is CAINADSSGNTIYF.

The chain employs TRBV6-1 and TRBJ1-1; no clear D gene. Germline CDR1 reads MNHNS; CDR2 reads SASEGT. CDR3 length: 17 residues. Trimming shortened V by 2 bases and J by 4 bases, and 20 bases separated the two germline ends. The CDR3 DNA is TGTGCCAGCAGTGAATTTGTTACGGTGGAGACCTCCACTGAAGCTTTCTTT. This gives the protein CASSEFVTVETSTEAFF.

This chain links TRBV7-8 with TRBJ1-5; the D gene is possibly TRBD1 (5 bases). Germline values: CDR1 SGHVS, CDR2 FQNEAQ. The V end was cut by 1 base, the J end by 7 bases, with 14 bases between. The CDR3 has 15 residues. The CDR3 reads CASSLVSQGGQPQHF. The DNA for the CDR3 is TGTGCCAGCAGCTTAGTCTCCCAGGGAGGGCAGCCCCAGCATTTT. Full variable domain (rest looked up from reference TRBV7-8 and TRBJ1-5): GAGVSQSPRYKVAKRGQDVALRCDPISGHVSLFWYQQALGQGPEFLTYFQNEAQLDKSGLPSDRFFAERPEGSVSTLKIQRTQQEDSAVYLCASSLVSQGGQPQHFGDGTRLSIL.

This clone occurred once. V and J are TRBV5-1 and TRBJ1-1, with 7 bases fitting TRBD1. V lost 1 base, J lost 11 bases, and 11 bases stayed unmatched. Germline assignment: CDR1 SGHRS and CDR2 YFSETQ. This CDR3 is built from 14 residues. The CDR3 DNA sequence: TGCGCCAGCAGCTTGCCCGGGGACAGCGCTATGGCTTTCTTT. Translation gives CASSLPGDSAMAFF.

The V call is TRBV5-5, the J call TRBJ1-2; no reliable D call. This CDR3 region has 16 residues. Per the germline V gene, CDR1 is SGHKS and CDR2 is YYEKEE (reference sequence). Trimming cost V 3 bases and J 4 bases, with 19 bases left between them. CDR3 sequence: CASSSPGFLGSYGYTF. CDR3 DNA: TGTGCCAGCAGCTCCCCGGGGTTCCTCGGCAGCTATGGCTACACCTTC.

The chain joins TRBV30 to TRBJ1-1, with D tentatively TRBD1 (5 bases). CDR3 size: 15 residues. Germline CDR1 GTSNPN, CDR2 SVGIG (reference sequence). V lost 0 bases and J lost 5, with 16 bases in between. The CDR3 sequence: CAWSVLLGRGTEAFF. The CDR3 nucleotides read TGTGCCTGGAGTGTACTCCTGGGGCGGGGAACTGAAGCTTTCTTT.

The rearrangement joins TRBV27 to TRBJ2-1, with D maybe TRBD2 (6 bases). This CDR3 has 14 residues. Trimming took off 4 bases at V and 5 bases at J, with 12 bases between the two ends. CDR1 MNHEY and CDR2 SMNVEV come from the germline V gene (reference sequence). In nucleotides, the CDR3 is TGTGCCAGCAGTTCGGGGGTGATGGACAATGAGCAGTTCTTC. Translating it yields CASSSGVMDNEQFF.

The chain couples TRBV30 to TRBJ2-1; TRBD2 aligns across 11 bases. The V gene end was trimmed by 7 bases and the J gene end by 7 bases; junction bases not matched to a gene: 6. The CDR3 sequence is 13 residues long. Per germline, CDR1 GTSNPN and CDR2 SVGIG (reference sequence). The CDR3, as DNA: TGTGCCTTTTGGGGACTAGCGGAAAATGAGCAGTTCTTC. Translation: CAFWGLAENEQFF.

V and J are TRBV7-5 and TRBJ1-1; the DNA was not compared with TRBD1, the D call given in the table. TRBV7-5 is tagged as a pseudogene. The CDR3 length is 18 residues. CDR3 sequence: CARSLEIEWPQKNTEAFF. Written as DNA, the CDR3 is TGTGCCAGAAGCTTAGAAATAGAGTGGCCACAGAAGAACACTGAAGCTTTCTTT.

V and J are TRBV27 and TRBJ2-3; D perhaps matches TRBD1 (6 bases). Germline CDR1 reads MNHEY; CDR2 reads SMNVEV (reference sequence). There are 18 residues in the CDR3. The V gene lost 6 bases and the J gene lost 0 bases, with 22 bases spanning the gap. CDR3 DNA: TGTGCCAGCAGCCCACTGGCCCGGACAGTCCCTAGCACAGATACGCAGTATTTT. This translates into CASSPLARTVPSTDTQYF.

The chain recombines TRBV2 with TRBJ1-6; a possible D gene is TRBD1 (6 bases). V gave up 6 bases and J gave up 7 bases, with 16 bases separating them. This CDR3 is 15 amino acids long. CDR1 is SNHLY and CDR2 is FYNNEI in the germline V gene. CDR3 residues: CASRAPGQGNSPLHF. CDR3 nucleotides: TGTGCCAGCAGGGCTCCGGGACAAGGGAATTCACCCCTCCACTTT.

The chain joins TRBV2 to TRBJ1-2, with a weak D call TRBD1 (5 bases). V gave up 6 bases and J gave up 2 bases, with 19 bases separating them. The V gene's germline CDR1 is SNHLY and CDR2 FYNNEI. CDR3 length: 16 amino acids. The CDR3 loop reads CASRGTDSPKNYGYTF. The CDR3 region has the DNA TGTGCCAGCAGGGGGACTGATTCCCCGAAAAACTATGGCTACACCTTC.